Listed below are T cell receptor beta chains from one sample, sequenced in a study of CD8+CD57+ T cells in acquired aplastic anemia. TCRdb reprocessed the reads with MiXCR, giving one entry per CDR3 protein. The table records fewer than 200,000 distinct CDR3 sequences, 40% to 50% of them present only once. The source material was sorted CD4+, CD8+, or CD8+CD57+ T cells (not recorded which) from PBMCs. Receptors originate from a human donor with aplastic anemia. The CDR3 runs from the conserved cysteine through the conserved F or W. The D gene is left open where the match is weak. The size of a clone is reported for some rows only, either as once, few or many, or as a class for expanded clones.

>NA|TRBV19|TRBJ2-5|NA
TGTGCCAGTAGAACTCGGGGTAGCGCGCCTCGGGAGACCCAGTACTTC
CASRTRGSAPRETQYF
>NA|TRBV24-1|TRBJ1-5|TRBD1
TGTGCCACCAGTGGGGGACAGGGCCGCCTTAATCAGCCCCAGCATTTT
CATSGGQGRLNQPQHF
>many|TRBV6-2/TRBV6-3|TRBJ1-2|NA
TGTGCCAGCAGTCCTCACCGAGACAGTGACTACACCTTC
CASSPHRDSDYTF
>NA|TRBV2|TRBJ1-5|NA
TGTGCCAGCAGTGTGAGGGCCCGAGGCAATCAGCCCCAGCATTTT
CASSVRARGNQPQHF
>NA|TRBV20-1|TRBJ2-1|TRBD2
TGCAGTGCTGACGGCGGGGGGGCTCTCAATGAGCAGTTCTTC
CSADGGGALNEQFF
>NA|TRBV20-1|TRBJ2-7|TRBD2
TGCAGTGCTAGAATTAGCGGGAGTCGATACGAGCAGTACTTC
CSARISGSRYEQYF
>many|TRBV4-3|TRBJ1-1|NA
TGCGCCAGCAGCCAAGATCAGTACACTGAAGCTTTCTTT
CASSQDQYTEAFF
>many|TRBV5-1|TRBJ1-5|NA
TGCGCCAGCAGCAAGGACGCTGGCAATCAGCCCCAGCATTTT
CASSKDAGNQPQHF
>NA|TRBV20-1|TRBJ1-2|NA
TGCAGTGCTAGTCCTGCTCCGGAGGGGTATGGCTACACCTTC
CSASPAPEGYGYTF
>NA|TRBV4-1|TRBJ1-5|NA
TGCGCCAGCAGCCCTTTACATAGCAATCAGCCCCAGCATTTT
CASSPLHSNQPQHF
>NA|TRBV10-3|TRBJ1-4|NA
TGTGCCATCAGTGAAGGGGTCGGGGAAAAACTGTTTTTT
CAISEGVGEKLFF
>NA|TRBV12-3/TRBV12-4|TRBJ1-1|NA
TGTGCCAGCAGTCACGGGGGGGCTGGCGCTGAAGCTTTCTTT
CASSHGGAGAEAFF
>NA|TRBV7-9|TRBJ2-7|NA
TGTGCCAGCAGCCGAAGGGACGAGCAGTACTTC
CASSRRDEQYF
>many|TRBV4-2|TRBJ1-1|NA
TGTGCCAGCACCGGTCGTAACACTGAAGCTTTCTTT
CASTGRNTEAFF
>NA|TRBV20-1|TRBJ2-2|NA
TGCAGTGCTAGAGATTCCAGCGGGTTTCCCGGGGAGCTGTTTTTT
CSARDSSGFPGELFF
>NA|TRBV24-1|TRBJ2-7|TRBD1
TGTGCCACCAGTCGCAGGGGGTCCTACGAGCAGTACTTC
CATSRRGSYEQYF
>NA|TRBV7-8|TRBJ2-7|NA
TGTGCCAGCAGCCCCGGCGGGCTAACCTACGAGCAGTACTTC
CASSPGGLTYEQYF
>few|TRBV2|TRBJ2-7|NA
TGTGCCAGCAGAGCAGGGGTTGGCGAGCAGTACTTC
CASRAGVGEQYF
>NA|TRBV15|TRBJ2-1|NA
TGTGCCACCAGCAGAGTCGGGGGGGACAGTGAGCAGTTCTTC
CATSRVGGDSEQFF
>few|TRBV6-1|TRBJ1-4|NA
TGTGCCAGCAGTGAACGTCGGGGGGAGGGCACTAATGAAAAACTGTTTTTT
CASSERRGEGTNEKLFF
>NA|TRBV6-1|TRBJ1-2|NA
TGTGCCAGCAGAGTCCGGGGGGGCCCTAACTATGGCTACACCTTC
CASRVRGGPNYGYTF
>NA|TRBV5-1|TRBJ2-1|TRBD2
TGCGCCAGCAGCTTGGTGCTAGCGGGAGTTAATGAGCAGTTCTTC
CASSLVLAGVNEQFF
>NA|TRBV19|TRBJ2-7|NA
TGTGCCAGTAGTATAGATCCGACAGGCTACGAGCAGTACTTC
CASSIDPTGYEQYF
>few|TRBV7-9|TRBJ2-1|NA
TGTGCCAGCAGCACTCGAGGACTACAAGGGGATGAGCAGTTCTTC
CASSTRGLQGDEQFF
>NA|TRBV19|TRBJ2-2|TRBD1
TGTGCCAGTAGGAACCAGGGGGTCTCTATCACCGGGGAGCTGTTTTTT
CASRNQGVSITGELFF
>NA|TRBV5-1|TRBJ2-7|NA
TGCGCCAGCAGCTTGGCCTTGGCCCAAAGTCGGAATCTTCTGTACGAGCAGTACTTC
CASSLALAQSRNLLYEQYF
>NA|TRBV4-1|TRBJ2-7|TRBD2
TGCGCCAGCAGCCAGGGGGGGTCCCGCTGGGAGCAGTACTTC
CASSQGGSRWEQYF
>NA|TRBV24-1|TRBJ1-1|NA
TGTGCCACCAGTGATCGAAGCACTGAAGCTTTCTTT
CATSDRSTEAFF
>NA|TRBV3-1|TRBJ2-5|NA
TGTGCCAGCAGCCAAGGGGAAGGGGGGACACTCGGGGGGACCCAGTACTTC
CASSQGEGGTLGGTQYF
>NA|TRBV24-1|TRBJ2-1|NA
TGTGCCACCAGTGCTGAGGTGTCGGCTGAGCAGTTCTTC
CATSAEVSAEQFF
>once|TRBV25-1|TRBJ1-6|NA
TGTGCCAGCAGTGAAAAAAATTCACCCCTCCACTTT
CASSEKNSPLHF
>NA|TRBV24-1|TRBJ2-1|NA
TGTGCCACCAGTGATTTGCCCCATGAGCAGTTCTTC
CATSDLPHEQFF
>once|TRBV24-1|TRBJ2-1|NA
TGTGCCACCAGTGATTCGAGGAATGAGCAGTTCTTC
CATSDSRNEQFF
>NA|TRBV14|TRBJ1-3|TRBD1
TGTGCCAGCAGCCAAGGTCGACAGGGTTACTCTGGAAACACCATATATTTT
CASSQGRQGYSGNTIYF
>NA|TRBV24-1|TRBJ2-5|NA
TGTGCCACCAGTGACCCGGGGCCCGCAGAGACCCAGTACTTC
CATSDPGPAETQYF
>NA|TRBV14|TRBJ2-3|NA
TGTGCCAGCAGCTACTATCTACAGGGAGATACGCAGTATTTT
CASSYYLQGDTQYF
>many|TRBV4-1|TRBJ1-4|NA
TGCGCCAGCAGCATGACTCGGAATGAAAAACTGTTTTTT
CASSMTRNEKLFF
>few|TRBV9|TRBJ2-7|NA
TGTGCCAGCAGCCTTGGGTTAGAGCAGTACTTC
CASSLGLEQYF
>many|TRBV7-2|TRBJ1-2|NA
TGTGCCAGCAGGGCCGACAGAAGCTACACCTTC
CASRADRSYTF
>many|TRBV2|TRBJ1-1|NA
TGTGCCAGCAGTGTTCAGGGAGGTGACACTGAAGCTTTCTTT
CASSVQGGDTEAFF
>many|TRBV5-4|TRBJ2-5|NA
TGTGCCAGCAGCTTGGGAGCATTGGGGGCGGGAGAGACCCAGTACTTC
CASSLGALGAGETQYF
>NA|TRBV29-1|TRBJ1-2|NA
TGCAGCGTTGTAGAGGGGGAGATGATGGCAGGCTACACCTTC
CSVVEGEMMAGYTF
>NA|TRBV12-5|TRBJ1-2|NA
TGTGCTAGTGGTTTAGGGTATTCTAACTATGGCTACACCTTC
CASGLGYSNYGYTF
>many|TRBV29-1|TRBJ1-1|NA
TGCAGCGTTATGGGTAGGAACACTGAAGCTTTCTTT
CSVMGRNTEAFF
>NA|TRBV7-7|TRBJ2-7|NA
TGTGCTAGCAGCCCCCATGGAGGGTCCGAGCAGTACTTC
CASSPHGGSEQYF
>NA|TRBV7-2|TRBJ1-3|NA
TGTGCCAGCAGCTCCTGGATAGGAAACACCATATATTTT
CASSSWIGNTIYF
>few|TRBV2|TRBJ1-5|NA
TGTGCCAGCAGTGTTGGCAGCAATCAGCCCCAGCATTTT
CASSVGSNQPQHF
>NA|TRBV7-8|TRBJ2-5|NA
TGTGCCAGCAGCTTAGACGGGGGGCGCGGTGAGACCCAGTACTTC
CASSLDGGRGETQYF